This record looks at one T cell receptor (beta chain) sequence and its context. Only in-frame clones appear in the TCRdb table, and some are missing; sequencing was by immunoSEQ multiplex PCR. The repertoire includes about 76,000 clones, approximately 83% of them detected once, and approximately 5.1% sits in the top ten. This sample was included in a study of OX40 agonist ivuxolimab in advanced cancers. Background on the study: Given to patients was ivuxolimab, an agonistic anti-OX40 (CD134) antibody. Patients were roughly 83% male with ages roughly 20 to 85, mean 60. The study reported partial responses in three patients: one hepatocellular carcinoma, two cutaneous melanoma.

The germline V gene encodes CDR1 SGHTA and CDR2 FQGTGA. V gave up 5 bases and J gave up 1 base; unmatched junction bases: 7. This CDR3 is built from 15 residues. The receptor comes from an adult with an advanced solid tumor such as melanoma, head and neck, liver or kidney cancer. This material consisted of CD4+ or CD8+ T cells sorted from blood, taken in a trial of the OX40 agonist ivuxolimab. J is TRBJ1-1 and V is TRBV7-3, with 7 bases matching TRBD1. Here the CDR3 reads CASSPDRVGNTEAFF. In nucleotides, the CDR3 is TGTGCCAGCAGCCCCGACAGGGTAGGGAACACTGAAGCTTTCTTT.